The 10 T cell receptor beta chains given below trace back to one sample, sequenced in a study of blood T cells in healthy people across ages (dated by TCRdb to about 2015). Library preparation was by 5' RACE. The reads were generated on an Illumina HiSeq 2500. The second PCR ran for roughly 6 to 11 cycles and used a J-beta primer mix along with a sample-barcoded 5' primer. TCRdb trimmed the raw reads at Q25, called clones with MiXCR and kept productive beta chains. Each entry merges the rows of one CDR3 protein and shows their most common DNA and genes. This sample has about 780,000 distinct CDR3 sequences in its table, and around 50% of those were observed once. The leading ten clones occupy 15% to 20% of the sample. The sample was blood. All receptors derive from an elderly man in good health.

V is TRBV11-1 and J is TRBJ2-4, with TRBD1 identical over 7 bases. The J call is doubtful: the DNA matches TRBJ2-7 better. The CDR3 totals 17 residues. Germline V gene lookup returns CDR1 SGHAT and CDR2 FQDESV (reference sequence). The CDR3 spells CASSLGRYRDSNYEQYF. The CDR3 nucleotides read TGTGCCAGCAGCTTAGGTCGGTACCGGGACAGTAACTACGAGCAGTACTTC.

This clonotype was detected only a few times. The V gene is TRBV7-2, the J gene TRBJ2-3; D gene ambiguous. The germline CDR1 and CDR2 sequences are SGHTA and FQGNSA. There are 17 residues in the CDR3. V dropped 6 bases and J dropped 2 bases, with 21 bases sitting between them. This CDR3 reads CASRPVLRLLTTDTQYF. As DNA, the CDR3 is TGTGCCAGCAGACCCGTCCTTAGACTCCTTACCACAGATACGCAGTATTTT.

V usage is TRBV28 and J usage is TRBJ2-7, with 7 bases fitting TRBD1. The trim removed 4 bases at V and 7 bases at J, leaving 10 bases unmatched. The CDR3 length is 14 residues. CDR1 is MDHEN, CDR2 SYDVKM, per germline. The CDR3 bases are TGTGCCAGCAGTTCGACAGGGTTTCTGCGGGAGCAGTACTTC. Amino acid sequence: CASSSTGFLREQYF.

There are a few counts of this clonotype. The chain links TRBV29-1 to TRBJ1-2; D unresolved. V was trimmed by 5 bases and J by 7 bases, leaving 11 bases between them. The germline V gene encodes CDR1 SQVTM and CDR2 ANQGSEA. The CDR3 covers 11 residues. CDR3: CSVTSPGGYTF. The CDR3 DNA reads TGCAGCGTTACTAGCCCGGGTGGCTACACCTTC.

The rearrangement joins TRBV7-9 to TRBJ2-1, with D possibly matching TRBD1 (5 bases). Trimming cost V 3 bases and J 10 bases, with 19 bases left between them. Germline values: CDR1 SEHNR, CDR2 FQNEAQ (reference sequence). The CDR3 has 15 amino acids. CDR3: CASSFQDIVSYEQFF. The CDR3 nucleotides are TGTGCCAGCAGCTTCCAGGACATAGTCTCCTACGAGCAGTTCTTC.

This clonotype was picked up many times. The CDR3 here is CASSLTPTLGSDTQYF. DNA for the CDR3: TGTGCCAGCAGCTTAACCCCGACATTGGGCTCAGATACGCAGTATTTT. The V gene is TRBV7-3, the J gene TRBJ2-3; D is unresolved. This CDR3 contains 16 residues. Germline CDR1 SGHTA, CDR2 FQGTGA. Trimming shortened V by 0 bases and J by 4 bases, and 14 bases separated the two germline ends.

At least ten counts were recorded for this clonotype. The chain recombines TRBV27 with TRBJ2-1; a possible D gene is TRBD2 (6 bases). Germline values: CDR1 MNHEY, CDR2 SMNVEV (reference sequence). The CDR3 has 16 residues. With 5 bases removed from V and 8 bases from J, the gap between germline ends came to 22 bases. The CDR3 sequence: CASSVGRLASTDEQFF. The CDR3 DNA sequence: TGTGCCAGCAGTGTAGGCCGTCTAGCGTCGACGGATGAGCAGTTCTTC.

Worth noting for this clonotype: The junction does not match germline at one end; this may be a read error. This sequence joins TRBV6-6 and TRBJ2-1; D perhaps matches TRBD2 (6 bases). Germline V gene sequence: CDR1 MNHNY, CDR2 SVGAGI (reference sequence). The CDR3 loop spans 13 amino acids. CDR3 in DNA: TGTGCCAGCAGTGACTCGGCCTCGGGAGAAAAGTTCTTC. This sequence encodes CASSDSASGEKFF.

This chain connects TRBV5-1 to TRBJ2-3; TRBD2 matches at 8 bases. CDR3 length: 18 residues. Germline V gives CDR1 SGHRS, CDR2 YFSETQ. J lost 3 bases, V lost 0 bases, and 12 bases had no gene match. The CDR3 DNA follows: TGCGCCAGCAGCTTGGACGGCGGGGGGCCGGGTAGGACAGATACGCAGTATTTT. Amino acids: CASSLDGGGPGRTDTQYF.

On this clonotype: At one of its ends the junction is not consistent with the germline gene, which may arise from a read error. The J gene is TRBJ2-4, the V gene TRBV6-1; a possible D gene is TRBD2 (5 bases). Germline CDR1 is MNHNS and CDR2 is SASEGT. The length of the CDR3 is 13 residues. This chain's CDR3 is CASGEWSRWEQYF. The CDR3 DNA is TGTGCCAGCGGTGAATGGAGTCGATGGGAGCAGTACTTC.